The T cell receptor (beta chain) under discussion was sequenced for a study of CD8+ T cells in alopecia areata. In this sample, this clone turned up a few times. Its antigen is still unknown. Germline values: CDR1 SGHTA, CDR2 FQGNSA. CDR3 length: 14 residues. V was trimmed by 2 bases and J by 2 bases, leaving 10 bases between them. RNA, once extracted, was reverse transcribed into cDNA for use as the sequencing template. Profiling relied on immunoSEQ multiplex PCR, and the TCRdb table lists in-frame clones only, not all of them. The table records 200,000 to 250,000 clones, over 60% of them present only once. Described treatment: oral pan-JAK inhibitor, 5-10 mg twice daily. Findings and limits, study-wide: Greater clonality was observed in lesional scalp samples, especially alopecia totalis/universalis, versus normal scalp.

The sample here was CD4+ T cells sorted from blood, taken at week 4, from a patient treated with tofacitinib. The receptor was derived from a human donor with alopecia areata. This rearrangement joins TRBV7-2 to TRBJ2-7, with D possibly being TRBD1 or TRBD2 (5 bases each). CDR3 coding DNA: TGTGCCAGCAGCTTAATTGAGGGGACCTACGAGCAGTACTTC. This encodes CASSLIEGTYEQYF.